This record covers a single TCR beta chain. Germline-derived CDR1 and CDR2 are MGHRA and YSYEKL. This CDR3 region has 15 residues. With 4 bases clipped from V and 1 base from J, the junction kept 6 bases outside the gene matches. The data originate from a study of sequential checkpoint blockade in melanoma. Using immunoSEQ multiplex PCR, the repertoire was profiled, and TCRdb retains in-frame clones only, with some absent. The sample comprises under 45,000 clones, approximately 84% of which are singletons, and less than 7% rests with the top ten. Treatment here: randomized to nivolumab then ipilimumab (arm A) or the reverse (arm B).

The sample in question was CD8+ T cells sorted from blood (inferred from file names), obtained from a patient given nivolumab and ipilimumab in sequence. This receptor was obtained from a human donor with melanoma. The chain employs TRBV4-1 and TRBJ2-7; 8 bases fit TRBD1. The CDR3 region has the DNA TGCGCCAGCAGCCTCTCCGGACAGGGATCCTACGAGCAGTACTTC. Its translation: CASSLSGQGSYEQYF.